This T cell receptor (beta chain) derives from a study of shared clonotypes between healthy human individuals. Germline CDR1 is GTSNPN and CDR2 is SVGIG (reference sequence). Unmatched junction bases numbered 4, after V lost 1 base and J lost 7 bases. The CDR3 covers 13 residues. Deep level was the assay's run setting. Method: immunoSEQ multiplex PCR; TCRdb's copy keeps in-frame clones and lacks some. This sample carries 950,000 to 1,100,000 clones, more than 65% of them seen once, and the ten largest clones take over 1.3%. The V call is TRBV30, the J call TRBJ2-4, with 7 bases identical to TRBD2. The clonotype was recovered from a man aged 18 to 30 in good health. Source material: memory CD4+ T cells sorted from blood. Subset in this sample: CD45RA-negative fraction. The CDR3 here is CAWSDGRGNIQYF. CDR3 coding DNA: TGTGCCTGGAGTGACGGGCGGGGGAACATTCAGTACTTC.